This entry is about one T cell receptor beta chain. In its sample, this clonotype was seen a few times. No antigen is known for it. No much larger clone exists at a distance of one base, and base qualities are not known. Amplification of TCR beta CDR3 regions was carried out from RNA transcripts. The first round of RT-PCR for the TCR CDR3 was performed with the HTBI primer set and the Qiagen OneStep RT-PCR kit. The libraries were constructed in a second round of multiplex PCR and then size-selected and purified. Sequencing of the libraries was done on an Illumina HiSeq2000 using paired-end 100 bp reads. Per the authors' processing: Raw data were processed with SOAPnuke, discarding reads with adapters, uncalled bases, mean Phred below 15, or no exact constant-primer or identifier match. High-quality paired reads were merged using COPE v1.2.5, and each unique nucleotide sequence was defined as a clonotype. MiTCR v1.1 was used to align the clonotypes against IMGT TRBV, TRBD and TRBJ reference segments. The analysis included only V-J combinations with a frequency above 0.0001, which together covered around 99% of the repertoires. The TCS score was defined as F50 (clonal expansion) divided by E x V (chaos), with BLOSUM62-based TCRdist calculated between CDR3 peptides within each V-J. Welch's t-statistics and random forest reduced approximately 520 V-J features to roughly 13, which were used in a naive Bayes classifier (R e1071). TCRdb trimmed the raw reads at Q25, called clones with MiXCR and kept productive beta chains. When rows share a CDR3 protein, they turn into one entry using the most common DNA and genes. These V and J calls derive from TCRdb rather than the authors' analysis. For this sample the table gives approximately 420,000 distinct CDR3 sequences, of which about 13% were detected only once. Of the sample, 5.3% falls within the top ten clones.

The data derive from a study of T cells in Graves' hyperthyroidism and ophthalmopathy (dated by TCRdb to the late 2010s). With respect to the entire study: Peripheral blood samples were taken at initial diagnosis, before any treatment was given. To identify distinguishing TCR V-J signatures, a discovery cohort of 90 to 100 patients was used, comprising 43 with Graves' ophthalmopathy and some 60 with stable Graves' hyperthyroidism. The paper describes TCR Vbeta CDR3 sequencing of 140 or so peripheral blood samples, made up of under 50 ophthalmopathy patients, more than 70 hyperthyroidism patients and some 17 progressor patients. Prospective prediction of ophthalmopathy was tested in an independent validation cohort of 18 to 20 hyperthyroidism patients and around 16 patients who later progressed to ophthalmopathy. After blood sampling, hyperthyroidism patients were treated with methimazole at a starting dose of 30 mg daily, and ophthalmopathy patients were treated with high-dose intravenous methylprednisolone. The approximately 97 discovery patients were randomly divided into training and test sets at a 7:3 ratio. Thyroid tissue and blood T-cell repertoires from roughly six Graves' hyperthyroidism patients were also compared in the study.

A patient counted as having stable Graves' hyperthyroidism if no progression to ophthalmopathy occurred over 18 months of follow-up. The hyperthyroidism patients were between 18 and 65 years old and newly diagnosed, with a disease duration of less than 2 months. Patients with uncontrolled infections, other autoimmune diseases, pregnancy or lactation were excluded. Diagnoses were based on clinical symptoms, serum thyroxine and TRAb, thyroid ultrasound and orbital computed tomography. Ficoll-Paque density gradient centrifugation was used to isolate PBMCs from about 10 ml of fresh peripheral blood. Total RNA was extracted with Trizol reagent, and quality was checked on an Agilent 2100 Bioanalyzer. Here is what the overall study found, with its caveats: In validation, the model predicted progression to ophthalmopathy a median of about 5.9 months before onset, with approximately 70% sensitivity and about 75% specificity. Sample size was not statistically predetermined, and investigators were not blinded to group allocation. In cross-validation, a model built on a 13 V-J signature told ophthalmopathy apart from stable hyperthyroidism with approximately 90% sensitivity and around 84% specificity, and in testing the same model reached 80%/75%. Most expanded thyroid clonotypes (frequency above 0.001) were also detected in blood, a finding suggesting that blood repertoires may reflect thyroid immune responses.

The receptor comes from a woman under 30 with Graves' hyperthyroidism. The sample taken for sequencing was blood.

The encoded CDR3 is CASSTPPGIAGELFF. The DNA sequence reads TGTGCCAGTAGTACACCCCCCGGAATTGCCGGGGAGCTGTTTTTT. The sequence links TRBV19 to TRBJ2-2; there is no confident call for the D gene. Based on the germline V gene (reference sequence), the CDR1 and CDR2 sequences are LNHDA and SQIVND. There are 15 amino acids in the CDR3, from cysteine to phenylalanine inclusive. Only the CDR3 portion is preserved as DNA: 45 bases, with reading frame beginning at the first base. Relative to germline, V is 4 bases shorter and J is 6 bases shorter, with 15 bases between their ends.